The 15 T cell receptor beta chains below were found in one sample sequenced in a study of blood T cell repertoires in COVID-19. Some clones are missing from TCRdb's copy, which holds only in-frame ones; the method was immunoSEQ multiplex PCR. The sample yields roughly 48,000 clones, over 80% seen once. The sequenced material came from peripheral blood. These receptors all come from a man aged 70 or older with acute or convalescent COVID-19.

This rearrangement joins TRBV4-3 to TRBJ1-1; D is uncertain. Per the germline V gene, CDR1 is LGHNA and CDR2 is YSLEER. This CDR3 has 13 amino acids. Trimming took off 1 base at V and 0 bases at J, with 3 bases between the two ends. CDR3 sequence reads: CASSQGVNTEAFF. The CDR3 nucleotides read TGCGCCAGCAGCCAAGGAGTGAACACTGAAGCTTTCTTT.

This chain joins TRBV27 and TRBJ1-2; D is perhaps TRBD1 (5 bases). Germline V gives CDR1 MNHEY, CDR2 SMNVEV (reference sequence). Trimming cost V 7 bases and J 7 bases, with 19 bases left between them. The CDR3 contains 14 residues. This CDR3 reads CASKGSGGMGGYTF. In nucleotides, the CDR3 is TGTGCCAGCAAGGGATCGGGGGGGATGGGTGGCTACACCTTC.

The V call is TRBV4-2, the J call TRBJ1-2; possible D gene TRBD1, 6 bases. The CDR3 spans 17 residues. From germline, CDR1 is LGHNA and CDR2 YNFKEQ. The V end was cut by 0 bases, the J end by 6 bases, with 20 bases between. CDR3 sequence reads: CASSQDKGGKTGNGYTF. The CDR3, as DNA: TGTGCCAGCAGCCAAGATAAAGGGGGAAAAACAGGGAATGGCTACACCTTC.

This rearrangement joins TRBV19 to TRBJ1-3; no definite D call. The CDR3 length is 17 residues. Trimming left V 5 bases short and J 0 bases short, with 17 bases between. Germline V lookup: CDR1 LNHDA, CDR2 SQIVND (reference sequence). The CDR3 coding sequence is TGTGCCAGTAGTTTTCGTTGGCGGAGTAACTCTGGAAACACCATATATTTT. Its translation: CASSFRWRSNSGNTIYF.

The chain uses TRBV6-5 and TRBJ1-3; the D is unclear. Germline CDR1 is MNHEY and CDR2 is SVGAGI. There are 15 residues in the CDR3. Trimming removed 5 bases at V and 0 bases at J, with 11 bases between. CDR3 loop: CASSTQVRSGNTIYF. Here the CDR3 DNA reads TGTGCCAGCAGTACCCAGGTGCGCTCTGGAAACACCATATATTTT.

This chain connects TRBV7-6 to TRBJ1-4; D might be TRBD1 (5 bases). The CDR3 is made up of 16 amino acids. Trimming took off 5 bases at V and 5 bases at J, with 18 bases between the two ends. From germline, CDR1 is SGHVS and CDR2 FNYEAQ. The CDR3 bases are TGTGCCAGCAGCCCCTTGGCGGGACGGGGAAATGAAAAACTGTTTTTT. It yields the protein CASSPLAGRGNEKLFF.

The CDR3 bases are TGTGCCAGCAGCTTAGGAGAGGGGGCCTATGGCTACACCTTC. This codes for CASSLGEGAYGYTF. The rearrangement uses TRBV7-9 and TRBJ1-2; TRBD1 matches 7 bases. The CDR3 has 14 residues. The V segment lost 1 base and the J segment 4 bases; nucleotides outside the gene matches: 3. The V gene's germline CDR1 is SEHNR and CDR2 FQNEAQ (reference sequence).

The gene calls are TRBV27 and TRBJ2-7; D is ambiguous. Germline V CDR1 and CDR2: MNHEY, SMNVEV (reference sequence). This CDR3 region has 14 residues. The germline V and J ends were trimmed by 3 bases and 3 bases, with 12 bases remaining between them. As DNA, the CDR3 is TGTGCCAGCAGTTTCCGGTCTAGTTTCTACGAGCAGTACTTC. Translation gives CASSFRSSFYEQYF.

V gene TRBV5-1 combines with J gene TRBJ2-3; 8 bases agree with TRBD1. The germline V gene has CDR1 SGHRS and CDR2 YFSETQ. The CDR3 is 15 amino acids. Unmatched junction bases numbered 6, after V lost 4 bases and J lost 2 bases. The CDR3 reads CASSRDRPNTDTQYF. The CDR3 DNA follows: TGCGCCAGCAGCCGGGACAGGCCGAACACAGATACGCAGTATTTT. Combining the CDR3 with reference TRBV5-1 and TRBJ2-3 gives the whole variable domain KAGVTQTPRYLIKTRGQQVTLSCSPISGHRSVSWYQQTPGQGLQFLFEYFSETQRNKGNFPGRFSGRQFSNSRSEMNVSTLELGDSALYLCASSRDRPNTDTQYFGPGTRLTVL.

The CDR3 here is CASSYGRGNTIYF. CDR3 bases: TGTGCCAGCAGTTACGGCAGGGGAAACACCATATATTTT. This chain joins TRBV6-6 and TRBJ1-3, with D unresolved. The CDR3 contains 13 residues. V gave up 2 bases and J gave up 4 bases, with 6 bases separating them. Looked up from germline, CDR1 is MNHNY and CDR2 is SVGAGI (reference sequence).

V is TRBV29-1 and J is TRBJ2-7, with a weak D call TRBD1 (6 bases). Germline V lookup: CDR1 SQVTM, CDR2 ANQGSEA. CDR3 length: 13 amino acids. V shed 6 bases and J shed 2 bases, with 14 bases lying between them. CDR3 sequence reads: CSVAMTGPYEQYF. The CDR3 DNA sequence: TGCAGCGTCGCTATGACAGGACCCTACGAGCAGTACTTC.

The chain has TRBV5-8 and TRBJ2-4, with 7 bases identical to TRBD1. V lost 4 bases, J lost 4 bases, and 2 bases stayed unmatched. In germline, CDR1 is SGHTS, CDR2 YDEGEE. The CDR3 has 13 residues. For the CDR3, the DNA is TGTGCCAGCAGCACGGGACAGAAAAACATTCAGTACTTC. It yields the protein CASSTGQKNIQYF.

The chain has TRBV5-8 and TRBJ2-1; 8 bases agree with TRBD2. CDR3 length: 14 residues. Germline assignment: CDR1 SGHTS and CDR2 YDEGEE. Unmatched junction bases numbered 5, after V lost 5 bases and J lost 4 bases. The chain's CDR3 is CASSVLAAYNEQFF. CDR3 in DNA: TGTGCCAGCAGTGTACTAGCGGCATACAATGAGCAGTTCTTC. The variable domain in full, completed from reference TRBV5-8 and TRBJ2-1, reads EAGVTQSPTHLIKTRGQQATLRCSPISGHTSVYWYQQALGLGLQFLLWYDEGEERNRGNFPPRFSGRQFPNYSSELNVNALELEDSALYLCASSVLAAYNEQFFGPGTRLTVL.

V usage is TRBV6-5 and J usage is TRBJ2-1; a weak D match, TRBD1 (5 bases). The CDR3 length is 11 residues. V was cut by 4 bases and J by 7 bases, with 5 bases left in between. From germline, CDR1 is MNHEY and CDR2 SVGAGI. The CDR3 region is CASSSGNEQFF. The CDR3 DNA reads as TGTGCCAGCAGTTCAGGGAATGAGCAGTTCTTC.

V gene TRBV19 combines with J gene TRBJ2-1, with TRBD2 matching 13 bases. From germline, CDR1 is LNHDA and CDR2 SQIVND (reference sequence). The CDR3 is 14 amino acids. V was pared by 9 bases and J by 5 bases, with 4 bases of the junction left unmatched. CDR3 nucleotides: TGTGCCAGAAGACTAGCGGGAGGACACAATGAGCAGTTCTTC. Its translation is CARRLAGGHNEQFF. The full variable domain, rest sourced from reference TRBV19 and TRBJ2-1, is DGGITQSPKYLFRKEGQNVTLSCEQNLNHDAMYWYRQDPGQGLRLIYYSQIVNDFQKGDIAEGYSVSREKKESFPLTVTSAQKNPTAFYLCARRLAGGHNEQFFGPGTRLTVL.